This TCR beta chain was profiled in a study of T cell repertoires in cytomegalovirus infection. Study-wide background: Signatures in public TCR beta sequences pointed to both CMV infection and matching HLA type.

One entry per CDR3 protein, called by TCRdb with MiXCR from the reads. Of fewer than 850,000 distinct CDR3 sequences detected, roughly 29% appear once; the ten largest clones hold around 13%. This CDR3 comprises 17 residues. CDR1 SEHNR and CDR2 FQNEAQ come from the germline V gene (reference sequence). Trimming cost V 5 bases and J 2 bases, with 21 bases left between them. This clonotype was found a few times. Its matching antigen is unknown. The chain links TRBV7-9 to TRBJ1-2, with D possibly being TRBD1 (6 bases). Sample: cultured CD8+ T cells from PBMCs, taken from culture after CMV antigen stimulation. The sequence was collected from a human donor in good health (CMV status not recorded). Some clones in this sample may be carry-over from other donors' samples. The CDR3 nucleotides read TGTGCCAGCAGCACCCAGGTGGTGGGACACGCCAACTATGGCTACACCTTC. Amino acid sequence: CASSTQVVGHANYGYTF.